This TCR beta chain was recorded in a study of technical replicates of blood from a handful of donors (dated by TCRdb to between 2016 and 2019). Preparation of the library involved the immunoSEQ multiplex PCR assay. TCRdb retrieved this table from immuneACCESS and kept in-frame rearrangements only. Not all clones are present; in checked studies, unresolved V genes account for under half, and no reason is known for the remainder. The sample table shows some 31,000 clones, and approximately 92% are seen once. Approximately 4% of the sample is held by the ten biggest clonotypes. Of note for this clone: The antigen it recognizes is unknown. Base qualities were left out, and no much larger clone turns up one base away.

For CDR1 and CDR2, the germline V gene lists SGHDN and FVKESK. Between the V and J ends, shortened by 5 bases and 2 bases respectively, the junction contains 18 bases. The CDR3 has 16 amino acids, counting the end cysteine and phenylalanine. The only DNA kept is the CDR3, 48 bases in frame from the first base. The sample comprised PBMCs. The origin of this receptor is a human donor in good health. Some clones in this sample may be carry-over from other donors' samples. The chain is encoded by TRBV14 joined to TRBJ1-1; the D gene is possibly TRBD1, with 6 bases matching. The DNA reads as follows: TGTGCCAGCAGCAAAATCCGAATCAGGGGAAACACTGAAGCTTTCTTT. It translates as CASSKIRIRGNTEAFF.